The 3 T cell receptor beta chains reported below all come from one sample, sequenced in a study of blood T cell repertoires in COVID-19. The table came from immunoSEQ multiplex PCR; TCRdb's copy has only in-frame clones and leaves some out. The sample lists about 150,000 clones, around 87% seen once, with roughly 37% in the top ten. Source material: peripheral blood. Receptor source: a man aged 50 to 60 who had recovered from COVID-19.

The CDR3 nucleotides are TGCAGCGTTGTATCTCTGACTAGCGGGGGGGCAGGGGATACGCAGTATTTT. Its protein product is CSVVSLTSGGAGDTQYF. This rearrangement joins TRBV29-1 to TRBJ2-3; 14 nucleotides line up with TRBD2. J gave up 6 bases and V 4 bases, and 12 bases lay outside the gene matches. The germline V gene has CDR1 SQVTM and CDR2 ANQGSEA. The CDR3 has 17 amino acids.

The chain is built from TRBV3-1 (or the pseudogene TRBV3-2) and TRBJ1-6; maybe TRBD1 (5 bases). Germline lookup yields CDR1 LGHDT and CDR2 YNNKEL (reference sequence). V lost 3 bases to trimming and J lost 9 bases, with 9 bases between them. This CDR3 is built from 13 residues. CDR3 sequence: CASSQDISSPLHF. CDR3 DNA: TGTGCCAGCAGCCAGGACATCTCTTCACCCCTCCACTTT.

The chain recombines TRBV7-9 with TRBJ2-1; 9 bases align to TRBD2. Germline trimming cut 7 bases from V and 0 bases from J; bases unmatched to any gene: 4. Germline CDR1 reads SEHNR; CDR2 reads FQNEAQ (reference sequence). The CDR3 is made up of 15 amino acids. CDR3 bases: TGTGCCAGCACTAGCGGGGCGAGCTCCTACAATGAGCAGTTCTTC. Translated, it gives CASTSGASSYNEQFF.